Included here is one TCR beta chain sequence, with context. What it binds is unknown. These data come from a study of cytomegalovirus exposure and HLA in healthy donors. Each donor's status was that of a healthy bone marrow donor. General study results and limits: When analyzed later, a missense DCLRE1C variant was found to be linked to TCR beta V- and J-gene trimming. There were reportedly fewer N-insertions in an Asian-associated ancestry cluster than the roughly 670-donor mean, in a later analysis. Per published reports, the classifier diagnosed cytomegalovirus status with high specificity and sensitivity.

Primers included in the PCR were 60 Vbeta and 13 Jbeta primers. This table comes from immunoSEQ multiplex PCR, and its TCRdb copy is limited to in-frame clones, with some not included. The top ten hold about 32% of the sample, which has about 120,000 clones, under 80% seen once. Trimming took 7 bases from V and 2 from J; bases not matched to a gene: 9. This CDR3 comprises 14 residues. CDR1 is SQVTM and CDR2 is ANQGSEA in the germline V gene. The TCR originated in a man aged 55 to 69 in good health and CMV-seropositive. The chain combines TRBV29-1 with TRBJ2-5; 8 bases map to TRBD1. Material: PBMCs. The CDR3 loop is CSAAPGQAQETQYF. The CDR3 nucleotides are TGCAGCGCCGCTCCGGGACAGGCACAAGAGACCCAGTACTTC.